Listed below are T cell receptor beta chains from one sample, sequenced in a study of shared clonotypes between healthy human individuals. Profiled with immunoSEQ multiplex PCR; TCRdb holds only in-frame clones, not every one. The table records about 1 million clones, 65% to 80% of them present only once. The sample comprised memory CD4+ T cells sorted from blood. These receptors came from a man younger than 30 in good health. The CDR3 runs from the conserved cysteine through the conserved F or W. The D gene is left open where the match is weak. The size entry is marked missing in some rows and otherwise reads once, few, many or a size class.

TRBD2	TRBV7-3	-	TRBJ2-7	CASSLSGGAAYEQYF	TGTGCCAGCAGCTTAAGCGGGGGGGCCGCCTACGAGCAGTACTTC
-	TRBV7-2	-	TRBJ2-2	CASSLSLIGELFF	TGTGCCAGCAGCCTCTCCTTGATCGGGGAGCTGTTTTTT
-	TRBV9	-	TRBJ1-3	CASSVNPIGSGNTIYF	TGTGCCAGCAGCGTTAACCCTATCGGCTCTGGAAACACCATATATTTT
TRBD1	TRBV5-6	-	TRBJ2-3	CASSYGTGGTDTQYF	TGTGCCAGCAGCTACGGGACAGGAGGAACAGATACGCAGTATTTT
-	TRBV5-1	few	TRBJ2-3	CASSLSISQRDTDTQYF	TGCGCCAGCAGCTTGTCCATCTCACAAAGGGACACAGATACGCAGTATTTT
-	TRBV27	-	TRBJ1-2	CASSLSGARRGYTF	TGTGCCAGCAGTTTATCGGGGGCCCGGCGGGGCTACACCTTC
TRBD1	TRBV5-1	few	TRBJ2-3	CASSPGQVQQTDTQYF	TGCGCCAGCAGCCCAGGACAGGTCCAGCAGACGGATACGCAGTATTTT
-	TRBV11-3	-	TRBJ2-1	CASSLEGDEQFF	TGTGCCAGCAGCTTAGAAGGGGATGAGCAGTTCTTC
-	TRBV6-5	once	TRBJ1-1	CASSKNREGNTEAFF	TGTGCCAGCAGTAAGAACAGGGAAGGGAACACTGAAGCTTTCTTT
-	TRBV10-2	-	TRBJ1-1	CASSDPGWGLAFF	TGCGCCAGCAGTGATCCGGGCTGGGGGTTAGCTTTCTTT
-	TRBV6-1	-	TRBJ1-2	CASKSAQYGYTF	TGTGCCAGCAAGAGTGCCCAGTATGGCTACACCTTC
TRBD1	TRBV27	-	TRBJ1-2	CASSTTGGGYTF	TGTGCCAGCAGTACGACAGGGGGAGGCTACACCTTC
-	TRBV30	-	TRBJ1-5	CAWSVKGIQPQHF	TGTGCCTGGAGTGTTAAGGGAATTCAGCCCCAGCATTTT
-	TRBV19	-	TRBJ1-5	CASSTIGSGQGQPQHF	TGTGCCAGTAGTACCATCGGGTCTGGGCAGGGCCAGCCCCAGCATTTT
-	TRBV5-6	-	TRBJ2-7	CASSLKGAFSYEQYF	TGTGCCAGCAGCTTAAAAGGGGCTTTCTCCTACGAGCAGTACTTC
TRBD1	TRBV6-1	-	TRBJ1-3	CASKRDRDPGNTIYF	TGTGCCAGCAAAAGAGACAGGGACCCTGGAAACACCATATATTTT
-	TRBV6-1	-	TRBJ2-1	CASRRDGKVYNEQFF	TGTGCCAGCAGGAGAGACGGAAAAGTCTACAATGAGCAGTTCTTC
-	TRBV6-5	-	TRBJ1-2	CASSTGASYGYTF	TGTGCCAGCTCCACGGGGGCTTCTTATGGCTACACCTTC
-	TRBV9	-	TRBJ2-7	CASSVGPESSYEQYF	TGTGCCAGCAGCGTAGGCCCAGAGAGCTCCTACGAGCAGTACTTC
-	TRBV5-1	-	TRBJ2-7	CASSLRALQDGYYEQYF	TGCGCCAGCAGCTTGAGGGCCCTTCAGGACGGCTACTACGAGCAGTACTTC
TRBD1	TRBV5-5	-	TRBJ1-1	CASSAGTVTFEAFF	TGTGCCAGCAGCGCCGGGACAGTGACATTTGAAGCTTTCTTT
TRBD2	TRBV5-8	-	TRBJ2-1	CASSVRTSGASYNEQFF	TGTGCCAGCAGCGTCCGGACTAGCGGGGCCTCCTACAATGAGCAGTTCTTC
TRBD2	TRBV9	-	TRBJ2-3	CASSPGTSGGSSTDTQYF	TGTGCCAGCAGCCCAGGGACTAGCGGGGGATCTAGCACAGATACGCAGTATTTT
-	TRBV5-4	-	TRBJ2-7	CASSRGPSGKNYEQYF	TGTGCCAGCAGCCGGGGGCCCAGCGGGAAAAATTACGAGCAGTACTTC
TRBD1	TRBV4-1	-	TRBJ1-2	CASSLNSGQGNYGYTF	TGCGCCAGCAGCCTTAACTCTGGACAGGGGAACTATGGCTACACCTTC
TRBD1	TRBV6-1	-	TRBJ1-6	CASSEIRTGGKVNSPLHF	TGTGCCAGCAGTGAAATACGGACAGGGGGGAAAGTAAATTCACCCCTCCACTTT
-	TRBV5-1	-	TRBJ2-3	CASSRDPGADTQYF	TGCGCCAGCAGCCGGGATCCAGGGGCAGATACGCAGTATTTT
TRBD2	TRBV9	many	TRBJ2-1	CASSLRAGGPSGEQFF	TGTGCCAGCAGCCTCCGAGCGGGAGGGCCGTCGGGTGAGCAGTTCTTC
TRBD2	TRBV19	-	TRBJ2-3	CASSMGLAGTNTQYF	TGTGCCAGTAGTATGGGACTAGCGGGTACGAATACGCAGTATTTT
TRBD1	TRBV6-1	-	TRBJ2-3	CASGKGASTDTQYF	TGTGCCAGCGGAAAGGGGGCTAGCACAGATACGCAGTATTTT
TRBD1	TRBV7-2	-	TRBJ2-4	CASSQQGAGDIQYF	TGTGCCAGCAGCCAACAGGGGGCTGGGGACATTCAGTACTTC
-	TRBV7-2	-	TRBJ2-7	CASSLAASSSYEQYF	TGTGCCAGCAGCTTAGCGGCTAGCTCCTCCTACGAGCAGTACTTC
-	TRBV18	-	TRBJ1-1	CASSRQSEAFF	TGTGCCAGCTCAAGGCAGAGTGAAGCTTTCTTT
-	TRBV5-1	-	TRBJ1-6	CASSLARGPGSPLHF	TGCGCCAGCAGCTTGGCCAGAGGTCCTGGCTCACCCCTCCACTTT
TRBD1	TRBV29-1	-	TRBJ2-7	CSVGSSTGGSEQYF	TGCAGCGTTGGGTCCTCGACAGGGGGCAGCGAGCAGTACTTC
TRBD2	TRBV6-5	-	TRBJ2-7	CASSSGLAGGGHEQYF	TGTGCCAGCAGTTCGGGACTAGCGGGAGGAGGTCACGAGCAGTACTTC
TRBD1	TRBV18	-	TRBJ1-6	CASSPGTGGKSPLHF	TGTGCCAGCTCACCGGGGACAGGGGGAAAATCACCCCTCCACTTT
-	TRBV6-5	once	TRBJ1-2	CASSPGRNYGYTF	TGTGCCAGCAGCCCCGGACGGAACTATGGCTACACCTTC
-	TRBV11-2	many	TRBJ2-2	CASSLTRITGELFF	TGTGCCAGCAGCTTAACACGGATCACCGGGGAGCTGTTTTTT
-	TRBV9	-	TRBJ1-1	CASSLDPSTEAFF	TGTGCCAGCAGCCTTGACCCGAGCACTGAAGCTTTCTTT
-	TRBV2	-	TRBJ2-7	CASSGGLGSHEQYF	TGTGCCAGCAGCGGGGGGCTGGGGAGCCACGAGCAGTACTTC
-	TRBV11-1	-	TRBJ2-7	CASSLGGGPTYEQYF	TGTGCCAGCAGCTTAGGGGGCGGTCCGACCTACGAGCAGTACTTC
-	TRBV29-1	-	TRBJ1-1	CSVVEGEAFF	TGCAGCGTTGTGGAGGGTGAAGCTTTCTTT
-	TRBV9	-	TRBJ1-2	CASSVGQQVGSGYTF	TGTGCCAGCAGCGTCGGTCAACAGGTCGGATCGGGCTACACCTTC
TRBD1	TRBV10-1	many	TRBJ1-1	CASRIIKQGRWTVLLNTEAFF	TGCGCCAGCAGGATAATAAAACAGGGGCGATGGACCGTCCTCCTGAACACTGAAGCTTTCTTT
-	TRBV30	-	TRBJ2-3	CAWTPGKNTDTQYF	TGTGCCTGGACCCCCGGGAAGAACACAGATACGCAGTATTTT
-	TRBV5-1	-	TRBJ2-1	CASSSGTHINNEQFF	TGCGCCAGCAGCTCCGGGACCCACATAAACAATGAGCAGTTCTTC
TRBD2	TRBV2	-	TRBJ2-1	CASSGTSGIYNEQFF	TGTGCCAGCAGTGGGACTAGCGGGATTTACAATGAGCAGTTCTTC
-	TRBV2	-	TRBJ2-3	CASTVSTDTQYF	TGTGCCAGCACAGTTAGCACAGATACGCAGTATTTT
-	TRBV5-4	-	TRBJ2-2	CASSFYRGANTGELFF	TGTGCCAGCAGCTTCTATCGCGGTGCGAACACCGGGGAGCTGTTTTTT
-	TRBV6-5	-	TRBJ2-1	CASSSGTYNEQFF	TGTGCCAGCAGTTCCGGGACCTACAATGAGCAGTTCTTC
-	TRBV30	-	TRBJ2-5	CAWSDQGKVTQYF	TGTGCCTGGAGTGACCAGGGAAAGGTGACCCAGTACTTC
TRBD1	TRBV6-1	-	TRBJ2-7	CASSEQDRLSYEQYF	TGTGCCAGCAGTGAGCAGGACAGGCTCTCCTACGAGCAGTACTTC
-	TRBV7-3	-	TRBJ1-2	CASSLSGRGGYTF	TGTGCCAGCAGCTTAAGCGGGCGCGGCGGCTACACCTTC